Here is one T cell receptor beta chain with its context. The antigen is undetermined. TCRdb reprocessed the 5' RACE reads with MiXCR, giving one entry per CDR3 protein. The repertoire holds 500,000 or so distinct CDR3 sequences, roughly a fifth seen once, with roughly 0.91% in the top ten. The data are from a study of identical twins. Findings of the study overall: In beta out-of-frame sequences, the excess sharing between twins was weaker. The models systematically underestimated how much out-of-frame TCR alpha was shared in monozygotic twins.

V dropped 2 bases and J dropped 6 bases, with 10 bases sitting between them. This CDR3 is built from 13 residues. The sample was also linked to a second study, of T cells expressing NK-cell markers. This second study notes: Six or seven donors had dominant NKG2C+ clonotypes that comprised roughly 1.0-7.0% of their CD8+ T cells. One observes that, in several donors, these clonotypes were also the leading ones within the CD3+CD56-NKG2C+ fraction.

The rearrangement joins TRBV12-3 or TRBV12-4 to TRBJ1-1; D possibly corresponds to TRBD1 (5 bases). This TCR was recovered from a woman between 18 and 30 years old in good health. The sequenced sample consisted of CD4+ T cells sorted from blood. The CDR3 spells CASSLIPGAEAFF. The CDR3 DNA sequence: TGTGCCAGCAGTTTAATCCCGGGGGCTGAAGCTTTCTTT.